Presented here are 2 T cell receptor beta chains from one specimen sequenced in a study of T-cell memory formation after mild COVID-19. From the 5' RACE reads, TCRdb called clonotypes with MiXCR, one entry per CDR3 protein. The table shows approximately 250,000 distinct CDR3 sequences, with 15% occurring only once. The sequenced sample was PBMCs or a T cell subset sorted from them (not recorded which). Source of these receptors: an adult woman who had mild COVID-19 (a few samples of this study predate the infection). Cell type and time point are not known.

This rearrangement joins TRBV3-1 to TRBJ2-1, with 8 bases identical to TRBD2. The CDR3 is 15 amino acids. Trimming removed 4 bases from V and 10 bases from J; junction bases left unmatched: 12. In germline, CDR1 is LGHDT, CDR2 YNNKEL (reference sequence). CDR3 DNA: TGTGCCAGCAGCCGCGGTGGAGCGGGAGACCCGGAGCAGTTCTTC. Protein sequence: CASSRGGAGDPEQFF.

This clonotype was counted a few times. The chain combines TRBV29-1 with TRBJ2-7; 8 nucleotides agree with TRBD2. In germline, CDR1 is SQVTM, CDR2 ANQGSEA. With V trimmed by 7 bases and J by 0 bases, 11 bases remained unmatched. The CDR3 extends over 15 amino acids. CDR3 DNA sequence: TGCAGCGCTCTCCTCCCGCGGGAGGACTCCTACGAGCAGTACTTC. Amino acid sequence: CSALLPREDSYEQYF.